This TCR beta chain is from a study of T cell responses to AZD1222 COVID-19 vaccine. Clones were read by immunoSEQ multiplex PCR, and TCRdb kept only the in-frame ones, dropping some. This table has around 110,000 clones, about 90% appearing once. From germline, CDR1 is ENHRY and CDR2 SYGVKD. Trimming removed 4 bases at V and 1 base at J, with 13 bases between. This CDR3 has 15 residues. Findings and caveats of the study: All repertoire sampling was performed exclusively after the peak T cell response. There were mostly white British donors and more females than males, and clonal diversity was possibly underestimated. Regions 160-218 and 743-854 dominated among vaccine-associated CD4 TCRs spanning spike.

Concerning this clone: Its specificity is unknown.

The receptor comes from an adult in good health. Sequences were derived from peripheral blood, sampled on day 0 of AZD1222 vaccination. The chain couples TRBV10-3 to TRBJ2-5; maybe TRBD1 (6 bases). The CDR3 DNA sequence: TGTGCCATCAGTGCCAACACAGGGATCCAAGAGACCCAGTACTTC. Translation: CAISANTGIQETQYF.